This TCR beta chain was documented in a study of cytomegalovirus exposure and HLA in healthy donors. V lost 6 bases and J lost 8; bases outside the gene matches: 8. Per germline, CDR1 SQVTM and CDR2 ANQGSEA. The CDR3 extends over 13 amino acids. 60 Vbeta and 13 Jbeta primers were used in PCR. The assay was immunoSEQ multiplex PCR, and TCRdb's table has in-frame clones only and misses some. The sample gives some 170,000 clones, over 60% of which show up once; over 2.5% is in the top ten. A word on this clone: What it binds is not known.

Study-wide results and caveats: About 87% or about 30% of the time was how often most TCR beta V segments were productive, according to an earlier analysis. Another analysis was done later, and it associated over 15,000 TCR beta sequences with HLA alleles at 0.05 false discovery rate. Across all donors, roughly uniform sequencing depth was an assumption of the presence/absence analyses. Later work showed greater clonal expansion in HLA-associated TCR beta chains than in equally common others.

The V and J genes are TRBV29-1 and TRBJ2-1; 9 bases agree with TRBD2. The clonotype originates from a young woman in good health and CMV-seronegative. Sequencing used PBMCs. The CDR3 DNA reads TGCAGCGTGCCTAGCGGGATGGGAGATGAGCAGTTCTTC. This translates into CSVPSGMGDEQFF.